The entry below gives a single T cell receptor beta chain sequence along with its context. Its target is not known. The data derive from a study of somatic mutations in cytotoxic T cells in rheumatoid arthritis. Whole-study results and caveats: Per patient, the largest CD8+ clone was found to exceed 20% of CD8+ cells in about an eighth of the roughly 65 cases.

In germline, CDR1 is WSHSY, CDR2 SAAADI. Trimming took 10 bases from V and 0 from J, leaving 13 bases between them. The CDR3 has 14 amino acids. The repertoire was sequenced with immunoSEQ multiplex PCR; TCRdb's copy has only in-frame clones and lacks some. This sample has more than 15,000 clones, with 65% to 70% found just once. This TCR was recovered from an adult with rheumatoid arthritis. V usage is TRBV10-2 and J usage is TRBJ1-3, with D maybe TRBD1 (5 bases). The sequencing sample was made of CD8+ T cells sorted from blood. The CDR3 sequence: CATRDSSSGNTIYF. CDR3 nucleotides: TGCGCCACCCGGGACTCCAGCTCTGGAAACACCATATATTTT.